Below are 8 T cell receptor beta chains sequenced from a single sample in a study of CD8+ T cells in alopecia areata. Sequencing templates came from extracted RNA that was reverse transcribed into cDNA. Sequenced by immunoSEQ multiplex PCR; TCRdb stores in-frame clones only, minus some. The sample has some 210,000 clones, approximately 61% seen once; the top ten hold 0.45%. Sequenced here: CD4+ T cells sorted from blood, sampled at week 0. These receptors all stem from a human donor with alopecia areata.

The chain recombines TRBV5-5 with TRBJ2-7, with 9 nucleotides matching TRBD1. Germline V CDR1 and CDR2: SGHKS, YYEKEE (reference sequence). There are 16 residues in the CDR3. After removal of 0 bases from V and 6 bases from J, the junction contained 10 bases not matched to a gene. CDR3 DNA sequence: TGTGCCAGCAGCTTGGTCGCCGGGACAGGGAACTCCGAGCAGTACTTC. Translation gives CASSLVAGTGNSEQYF.

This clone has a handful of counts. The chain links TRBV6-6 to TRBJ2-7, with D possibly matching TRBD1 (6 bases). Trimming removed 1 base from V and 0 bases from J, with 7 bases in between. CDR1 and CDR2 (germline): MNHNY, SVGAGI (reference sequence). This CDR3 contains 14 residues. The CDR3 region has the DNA TGTGCCAGCAGTTACTGGGACACCTCCTACGAGCAGTACTTC. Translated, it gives CASSYWDTSYEQYF.

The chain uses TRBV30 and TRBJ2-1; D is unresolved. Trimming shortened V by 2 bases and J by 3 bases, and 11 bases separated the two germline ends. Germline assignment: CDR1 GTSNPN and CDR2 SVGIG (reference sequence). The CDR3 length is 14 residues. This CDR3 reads CAWSKQIGYNEQFF. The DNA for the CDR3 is TGTGCCTGGAGTAAACAGATCGGCTACAATGAGCAGTTCTTC.

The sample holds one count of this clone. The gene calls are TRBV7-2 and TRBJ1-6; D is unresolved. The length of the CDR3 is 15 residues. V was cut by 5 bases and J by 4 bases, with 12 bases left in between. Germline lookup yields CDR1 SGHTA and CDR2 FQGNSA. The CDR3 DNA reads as TGTGCCAGCAGCGACCGAGGGAGTTATAATTCACCCCTCCACTTT. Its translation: CASSDRGSYNSPLHF.

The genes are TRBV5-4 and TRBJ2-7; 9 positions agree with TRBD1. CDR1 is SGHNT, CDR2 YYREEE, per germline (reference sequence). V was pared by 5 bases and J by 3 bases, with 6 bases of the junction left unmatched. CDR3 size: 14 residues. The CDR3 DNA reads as TGTGCCAGCAGTTCGCCGGGACAGGGCTACGAGCAGTACTTC. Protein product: CASSSPGQGYEQYF.

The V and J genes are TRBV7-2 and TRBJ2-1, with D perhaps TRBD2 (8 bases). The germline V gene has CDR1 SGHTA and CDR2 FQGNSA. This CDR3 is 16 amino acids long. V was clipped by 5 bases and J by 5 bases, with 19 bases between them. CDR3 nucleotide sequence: TGTGCCAGCAGCCCAGGGGGACTAGTTTCGAACAATGAGCAGTTCTTC. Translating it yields CASSPGGLVSNNEQFF.

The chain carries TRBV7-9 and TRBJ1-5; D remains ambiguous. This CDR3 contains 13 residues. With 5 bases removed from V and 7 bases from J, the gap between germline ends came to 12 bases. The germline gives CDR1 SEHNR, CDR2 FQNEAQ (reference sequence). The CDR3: CASSLQAEQPQHF. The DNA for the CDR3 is TGTGCCAGCAGCCTACAAGCCGAACAGCCCCAGCATTTT.

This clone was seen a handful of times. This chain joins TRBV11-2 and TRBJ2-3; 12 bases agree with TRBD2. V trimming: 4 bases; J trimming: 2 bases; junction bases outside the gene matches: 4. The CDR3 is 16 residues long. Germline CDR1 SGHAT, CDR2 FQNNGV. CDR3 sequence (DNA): TGTGCCAGCAGCTGGACTAGCGGGGCATACACAGATACGCAGTATTTT. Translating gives CASSWTSGAYTDTQYF.